The TCR beta chain under discussion was sequenced for a study of T-cell memory formation after mild COVID-19 (dated by TCRdb to the early 2020s). Some background on the complete study: Most TCR sequence clusters were specific to one of the two donors. Longitudinal TCRalpha and TCRbeta repertoire sequencing tracked T-cell clones expanding and contracting after mild COVID-19 in a couple of donors. Two young, previously healthy adult volunteers, one female and one male, were included in the cohort.

What the research found in general, with its limitations: SARS-CoV-2 specificity of the second-wave clones peaking on day 37 was not confirmed. The study included only two mild cases, and larger cohorts that include severe cases with pre-infection samples were judged to be necessary. Some responding clones were found in pre-infection memory, which suggests that pre-existing cross-reactive memory T cells took part in the SARS-CoV-2 response. Contracting CD4+ clones appeared mostly in the CM and EM memory subsets, whereas CD8+ clones were enriched in EMRA. Balanced CD4/CD8 phenotypes were observed for clones contracting from day 15 to 85, whereas a bias towards CD4+ was observed for a second wave of clones expanding from day 15 to 37.

PBMCs were isolated by Ficoll-Paque density gradient centrifugation. From its cysteine to its phenylalanine, the CDR3 spans 12 amino acids. CDR3 DNA is the only sequence kept; it has 36 bases, read in frame from the first base. CDR1 and CDR2 (MDHEN, SYDVKM) derive from the germline V gene. V was cut back by 6 bases and J by 1 base, leaving a gap of 6 bases between them. Sequenced using an Illumina NovaSeq 6000. TCRalpha and TCRbeta cDNA libraries were built by 5'RACE with constant-segment primers, adding sample barcodes and unique molecular identifiers. RNA was extracted from every sample with Trizol reagent. Amplification of the libraries took two PCR steps, and the second step added a second sample barcode plus Illumina TruSeq adapters. Sequencing of the libraries was done on an Illumina NovaSeq, producing 2 x 150 bp paired-end reads. Turning to the authors' computational methods: With migec v1.2.7, reads were demultiplexed and then collapsed into UMI-guided consensus sequences. Using mixcr v2.1.11, the UMI consensuses were aligned to TRA and TRB V and J templates and assembled into clonotypes. A clonotype was counted as expanded or contracted only when both edgeR and NoisET called the clonotype significant, with the noise models trained on biological replicates. edgeR calls used a false discovery rate-adjusted p below 0.01 and a log2 fold-change threshold of 1. As an exploratory analysis of dynamics, max-normalized trajectories of the 1000 most abundant clonotypes were examined by PCA with hierarchical clustering. Separately sequenced CD4+ and CD8+ repertoires were used to assign a CD4 or CD8 phenotype to each responding clone. In TCRdb, the public reads were trimmed at Q25 with fastp and aligned with MiXCR, with productive beta chains retained. Under each unique CDR3 protein, matching rows form one entry showing the most common genes and DNA. What appears here as the V and J calls and clone size reflects TCRdb's work, not the paper's. This sample lists about 110,000 distinct CDR3 sequences; 15% to 20% were detected once. 5% to 6.5% of the sample is held by the ten biggest clonotypes.

On this clonotype itself: Its antigen remains undetermined. Per-base quality was not reported, and no clone a single base away is much larger than it.

The material sequenced was PBMCs or a T cell subset sorted from them (not recorded which). Rearrangement joined TRBV28 to TRBJ1-1, and perhaps TRBD1 as D gene, on 5 matching bases. This TCR was sampled from a man in his late teens or twenties who had mild COVID-19 (a few samples of this study predate the infection). The sample titles of this study are shuffled in the database, so cell type and time point are left out; the donor was told from shared clones. DNA sequence: TGTGCCAGCAGGGACACGAACACTGAAGCTTTCTTT. The encoded protein is CASRDTNTEAFF.